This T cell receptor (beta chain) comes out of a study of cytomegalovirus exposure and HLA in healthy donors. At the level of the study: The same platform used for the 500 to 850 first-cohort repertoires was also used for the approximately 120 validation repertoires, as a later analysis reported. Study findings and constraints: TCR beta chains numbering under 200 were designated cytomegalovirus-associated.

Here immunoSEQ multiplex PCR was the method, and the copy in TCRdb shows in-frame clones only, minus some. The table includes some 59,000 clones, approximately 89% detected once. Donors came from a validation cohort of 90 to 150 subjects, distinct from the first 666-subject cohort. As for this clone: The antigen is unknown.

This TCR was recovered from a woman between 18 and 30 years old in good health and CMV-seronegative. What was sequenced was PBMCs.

The CDR3 loop reads CASSPSAGPELFF. The CDR3 DNA is TGTGCCAGCAGCCCTAGCGCGGGGCCGGAGCTGTTTTTT. The V gene is TRBV6-5, the J gene TRBJ2-2, with a tentative D call TRBD2 (6 bases). The CDR3 spans 13 residues. Between the trimmed V and J ends, which lost 6 bases and 10 bases, there was a span of 15 bases. Germline V lookup: CDR1 MNHEY, CDR2 SVGAGI.